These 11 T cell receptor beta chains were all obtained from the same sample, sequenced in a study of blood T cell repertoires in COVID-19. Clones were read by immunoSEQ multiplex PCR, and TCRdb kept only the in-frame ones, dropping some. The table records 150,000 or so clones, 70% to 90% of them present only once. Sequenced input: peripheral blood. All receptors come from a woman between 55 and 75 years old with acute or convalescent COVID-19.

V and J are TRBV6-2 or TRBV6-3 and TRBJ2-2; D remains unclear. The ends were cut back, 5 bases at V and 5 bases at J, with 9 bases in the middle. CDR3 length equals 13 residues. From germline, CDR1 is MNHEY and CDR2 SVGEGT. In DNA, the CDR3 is TGTGCCAGCAGTCCCCCGTCTACCGGGGAGCTGTTTTTT. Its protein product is CASSPPSTGELFF.

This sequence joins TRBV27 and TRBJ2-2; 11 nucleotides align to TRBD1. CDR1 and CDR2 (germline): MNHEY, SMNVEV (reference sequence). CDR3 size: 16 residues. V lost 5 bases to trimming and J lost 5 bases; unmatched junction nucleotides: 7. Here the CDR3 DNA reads TGTGCCAGCAGTATAACCGGGACAGGGGGTACCGGGGAGCTGTTTTTT. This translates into CASSITGTGGTGELFF.

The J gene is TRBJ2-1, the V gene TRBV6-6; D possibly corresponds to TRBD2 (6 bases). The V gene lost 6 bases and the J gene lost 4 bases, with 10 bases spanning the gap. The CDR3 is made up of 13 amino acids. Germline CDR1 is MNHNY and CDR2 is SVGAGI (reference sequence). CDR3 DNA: TGTGCCAGCAGGGGGGACTTGTACAATGAGCAGTTCTTC. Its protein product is CASRGDLYNEQFF.

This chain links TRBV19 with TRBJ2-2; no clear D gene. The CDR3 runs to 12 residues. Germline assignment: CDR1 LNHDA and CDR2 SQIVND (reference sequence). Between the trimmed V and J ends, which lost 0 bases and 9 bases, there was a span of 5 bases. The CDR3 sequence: CASSIDYRELFF. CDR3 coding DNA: TGTGCCAGTAGTATAGATTACAGGGAGCTGTTTTTT.

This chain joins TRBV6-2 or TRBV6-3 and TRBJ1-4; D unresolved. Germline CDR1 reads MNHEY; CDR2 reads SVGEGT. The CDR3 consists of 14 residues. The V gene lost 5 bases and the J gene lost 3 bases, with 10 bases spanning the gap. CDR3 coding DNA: TGTGCCAGCAGTCCCCCCGGGTCTAATGAAAAACTGTTTTTT. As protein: CASSPPGSNEKLFF.

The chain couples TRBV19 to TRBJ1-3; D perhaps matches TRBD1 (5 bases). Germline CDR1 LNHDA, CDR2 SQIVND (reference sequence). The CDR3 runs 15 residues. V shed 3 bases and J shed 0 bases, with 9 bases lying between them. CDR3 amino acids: CASSMTVDSGNTIYF. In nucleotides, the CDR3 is TGTGCCAGTAGTATGACAGTGGACTCTGGAAACACCATATATTTT. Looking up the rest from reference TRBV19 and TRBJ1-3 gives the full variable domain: DGGITQSPKYLFRKEGQNVTLSCEQNLNHDAMYWYRQDPGQGLRLIYYSQIVNDFQKGDIAEGYSVSREKKESFPLTVTSAQKNPTAFYLCASSMTVDSGNTIYFGEGSWLTVV.

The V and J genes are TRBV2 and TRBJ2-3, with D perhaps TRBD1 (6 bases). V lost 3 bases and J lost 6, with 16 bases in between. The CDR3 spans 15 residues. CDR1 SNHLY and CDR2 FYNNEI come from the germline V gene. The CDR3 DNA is TGTGCCAGCAGTGATGGTCAGGGGAAACTTGATACGCAGTATTTT. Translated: CASSDGQGKLDTQYF.

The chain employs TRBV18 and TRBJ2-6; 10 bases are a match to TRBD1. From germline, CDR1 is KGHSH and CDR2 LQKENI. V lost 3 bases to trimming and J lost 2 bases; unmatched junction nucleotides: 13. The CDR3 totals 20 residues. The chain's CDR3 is CASSPRPLGQGPPGANVLTF. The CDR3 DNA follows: TGTGCCAGCTCACCCCGCCCCCTGGGACAGGGGCCTCCTGGGGCCAACGTCCTGACTTTC.

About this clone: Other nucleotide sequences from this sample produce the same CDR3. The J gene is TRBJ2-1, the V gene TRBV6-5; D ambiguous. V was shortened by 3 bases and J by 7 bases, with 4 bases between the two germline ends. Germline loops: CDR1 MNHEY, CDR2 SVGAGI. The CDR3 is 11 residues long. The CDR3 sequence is CASSYLNEQFF. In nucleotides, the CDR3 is TGTGCCAGCAGTTATCTTAATGAGCAGTTCTTC.

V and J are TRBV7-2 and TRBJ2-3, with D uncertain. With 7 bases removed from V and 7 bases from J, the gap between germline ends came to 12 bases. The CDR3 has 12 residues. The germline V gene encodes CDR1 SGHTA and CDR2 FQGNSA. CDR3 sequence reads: CASKSQINTQYF. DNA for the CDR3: TGTGCCAGCAAATCCCAGATCAATACGCAGTATTTT. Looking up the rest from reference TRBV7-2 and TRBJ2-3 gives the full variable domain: GAGVSQSPSNKVTEKGKDVELRCDPISGHTALYWYRQSLGQGLEFLIYFQGNSAPDKSGLPSDRFSAERTGGSVSTLTIQRTQQEDSAVYLCASKSQINTQYFGPGTRLTVL.

The CDR3 sequence is CAIRPGQGNEKLFF. The CDR3 bases are TGTGCCATCAGGCCGGGACAGGGTAATGAAAAACTGTTTTTT. The rearrangement links TRBV10-3 to TRBJ1-4, with 9 bases matching TRBD1. CDR1 ENHRY and CDR2 SYGVKD come from the germline V gene. This CDR3 is built from 14 residues. V shed 6 bases and J 4 bases; nucleotides not matched to a gene: 3.